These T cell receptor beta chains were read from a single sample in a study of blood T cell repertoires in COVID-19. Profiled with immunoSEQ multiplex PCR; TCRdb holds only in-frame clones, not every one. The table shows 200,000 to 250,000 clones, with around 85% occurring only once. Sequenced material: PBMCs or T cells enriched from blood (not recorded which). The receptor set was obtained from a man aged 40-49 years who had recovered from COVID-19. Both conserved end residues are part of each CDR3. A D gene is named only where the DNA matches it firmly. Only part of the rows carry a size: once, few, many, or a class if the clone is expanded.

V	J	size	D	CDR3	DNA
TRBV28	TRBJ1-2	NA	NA	CASSLGQNYGYTF	TGTGCCAGCAGTTTAGGGCAGAACTATGGCTACACCTTC
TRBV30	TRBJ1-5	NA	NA	CAWRAGQSNQPQHF	TGTGCCTGGAGAGCAGGACAGAGTAATCAGCCCCAGCATTTT
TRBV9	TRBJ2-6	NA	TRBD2	CASSVSGTSGANVLTF	TGTGCCAGCAGCGTTAGCGGGACGTCCGGGGCCAACGTCCTGACTTTC
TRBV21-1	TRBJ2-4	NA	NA	CASSKVQGDKKAKNIQYF	TGTGCCAGCAGCAAAGTACAAGGGGACAAGAAAGCCAAAAACATTCAGTACTTC
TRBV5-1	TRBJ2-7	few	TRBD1	CASSSRQGVFDEQYF	TGCGCCAGCAGCTCGAGACAGGGGGTCTTTGACGAGCAGTACTTC
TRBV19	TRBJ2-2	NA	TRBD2	CASTSAGTNTGELFF	TGTGCCAGTACGTCAGCGGGGACTAACACCGGGGAGCTGTTTTTT
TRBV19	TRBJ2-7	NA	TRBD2	CASSPPGAGAGEQYF	TGTGCCAGTAGTCCCCCTGGGGCGGGAGCAGGTGAGCAGTACTTC
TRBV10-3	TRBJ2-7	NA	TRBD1	CAISDQGAGEQYF	TGTGCCATCAGTGACCAGGGGGCGGGGGAGCAGTACTTC
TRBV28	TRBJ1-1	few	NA	CASSLDPGGSSPEAFF	TGTGCCAGCAGTTTAGACCCTGGGGGGTCGAGCCCTGAAGCTTTCTTT
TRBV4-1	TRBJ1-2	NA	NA	CASSQGQNYGYTF	TGCGCCAGCAGCCAAGGCCAGAACTATGGCTACACCTTC
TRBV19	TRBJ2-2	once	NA	CATRSLAKNTGELFF	TGTGCCACCAGGTCACTAGCAAAGAACACCGGGGAGCTGTTTTTT
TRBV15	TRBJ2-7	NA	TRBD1	CATSETGGFYEQYF	TGTGCCACCAGCGAGACAGGGGGCTTCTACGAGCAGTACTTC
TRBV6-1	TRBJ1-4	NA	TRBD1	CASSDRMDRAAEKLFF	TGTGCCAGCAGTGACAGAATGGACAGGGCGGCCGAAAAACTGTTTTTT
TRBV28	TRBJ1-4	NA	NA	CASSRNQGEKLFF	TGTGCCAGCAGCAGAAACCAGGGCGAAAAACTGTTTTTT
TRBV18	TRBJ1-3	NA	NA	CASSPDSSGNTIYF	TGTGCCAGCTCACCGGACAGCTCTGGAAACACCATATATTTT
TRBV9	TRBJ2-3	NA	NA	CASSAHQMTQYF	TGTGCCAGCAGCGCCCACCAGATGACGCAGTATTTT
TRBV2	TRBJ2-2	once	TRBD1	CASTGTGNTGELFF	TGTGCCAGTACCGGGACAGGGAACACCGGGGAGCTGTTTTTT
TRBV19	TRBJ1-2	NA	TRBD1	CASSNPTGGKFGGYTF	TGTGCCAGTAGTAACCCGACAGGGGGCAAATTCGGTGGCTACACCTTC
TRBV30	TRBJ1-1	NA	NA	CACIIRGSNTEAFF	TGTGCCTGTATCATACGGGGAAGTAACACTGAAGCTTTCTTT
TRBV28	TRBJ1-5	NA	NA	CASSLSDRLLDQPQHF	TGTGCCAGCAGTTTATCAGACAGGCTGTTGGATCAGCCCCAGCATTTT
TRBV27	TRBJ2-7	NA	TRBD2	CASSLGLANIQSYEQYF	TGTGCCAGCAGTTTGGGACTAGCGAACATCCAATCCTACGAGCAGTACTTC
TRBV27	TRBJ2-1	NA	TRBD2	CASSFLAGVNEQFF	TGTGCCAGCAGTTTTCTAGCGGGAGTTAATGAGCAGTTCTTC
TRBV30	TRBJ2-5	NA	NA	CAWSAYETQYF	TGTGCCTGGAGTGCCTATGAGACCCAGTACTTC
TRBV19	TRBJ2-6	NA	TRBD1	CASRPDRGSGANVLTF	TGTGCCAGTAGGCCCGACAGGGGCTCTGGGGCCAACGTCCTGACTTTC
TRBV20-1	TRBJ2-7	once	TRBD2	CSASSLAGPKSEQYF	TGCAGTGCTAGTTCCCTAGCGGGACCAAAGAGCGAGCAGTACTTC
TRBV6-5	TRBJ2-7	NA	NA	CASRRGSEQYF	TGTGCCAGCAGGAGGGGGAGCGAGCAGTACTTC
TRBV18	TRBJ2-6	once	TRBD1	CASSPPGQGAWGANVLTF	TGTGCCAGCTCACCACCGGGACAGGGGGCATGGGGGGCCAACGTCCTGACTTTC
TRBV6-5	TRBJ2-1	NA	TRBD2	CASSKTSGAYNEQFF	TGTGCCAGCAGCAAGACTAGCGGCGCTTACAATGAGCAGTTCTTC
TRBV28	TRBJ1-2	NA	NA	CASSLEAGVGLSYGYTF	TGTGCCAGCAGTCTTGAGGCCGGGGTCGGGCTTAGCTATGGCTACACCTTC
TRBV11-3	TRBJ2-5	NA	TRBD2	CASSLEGLADFMQYF	TGTGCCAGCAGCTTGGAAGGACTAGCGGACTTCATGCAGTACTTC
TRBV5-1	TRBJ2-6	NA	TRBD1	CASSLFGQGDPGANVLTF	TGCGCCAGCAGCCTTTTCGGACAGGGCGATCCTGGGGCCAACGTCCTGACTTTC
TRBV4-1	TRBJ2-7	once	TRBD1	CASSQGDSPREQYF	TGCGCCAGCAGCCAGGGGGACAGTCCAAGAGAGCAGTACTTC
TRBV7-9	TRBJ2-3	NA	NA	CASSPGSTDTQYF	TGTGCCAGCAGCCCCGGGAGCACAGATACGCAGTATTTT
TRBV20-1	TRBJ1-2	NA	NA	CSASVQNYGYTF	TGCAGTGCTAGTGTACAGAACTATGGCTACACCTTC
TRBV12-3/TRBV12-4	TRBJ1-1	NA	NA	CASSLGSGTEAFF	TGTGCCAGCAGTTTAGGGTCGGGCACTGAAGCTTTCTTT
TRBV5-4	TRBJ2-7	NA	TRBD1	CASSLAGGTYEQYF	TGTGCCAGCAGCTTGGCAGGGGGAACCTACGAGCAGTACTTC
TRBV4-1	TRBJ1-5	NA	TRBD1	CASSLQTGLNQPQHF	TGCGCCAGCAGCCTTCAGACAGGGCTCAATCAGCCCCAGCATTTT
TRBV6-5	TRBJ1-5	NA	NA	CASRVTHQGWQPQHF	TGTGCCAGCAGAGTTACGCATCAGGGGTGGCAGCCCCAGCATTTT
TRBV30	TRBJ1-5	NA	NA	CAWSVNTPYDQPQHF	TGTGCCTGGAGTGTCAATACACCGTACGATCAGCCCCAGCATTTT
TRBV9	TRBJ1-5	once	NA	CASSEEVSGQPQHF	TGTGCCAGCAGCGAGGAGGTCTCGGGTCAGCCCCAGCATTTT
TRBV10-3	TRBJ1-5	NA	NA	CAIHMVLPQHF	TGTGCCATCCACATGGTTTTGCCCCAGCATTTT
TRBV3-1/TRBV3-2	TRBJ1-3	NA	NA	CASSLRGGHGNTIYF	TGTGCCAGCAGCCTCCGAGGGGGTCATGGAAACACCATATATTTT
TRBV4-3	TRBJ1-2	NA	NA	CASSQDKRGYYGYTF	TGCGCCAGCAGCCAAGATAAGAGGGGGTACTATGGCTACACCTTC
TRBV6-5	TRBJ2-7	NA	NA	CASSLRERYEQYF	TGTGCCAGCAGTTTGAGGGAGCGATACGAGCAGTACTTC
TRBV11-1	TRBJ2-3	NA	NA	CASSLGEDTQYF	TGTGCCAGCAGCTTAGGAGAAGATACGCAGTATTTT
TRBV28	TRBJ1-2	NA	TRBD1	CASSSQGVHGYTF	TGTGCCAGCAGTTCCCAGGGGGTCCATGGCTACACCTTC
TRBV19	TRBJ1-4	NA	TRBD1	CASSPVGQALGTNEKLFF	TGTGCCAGTAGTCCCGTTGGACAGGCCTTGGGTACTAATGAAAAACTGTTTTTT
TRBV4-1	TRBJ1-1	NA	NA	CASSQDRKGMNTEAFF	TGCGCCAGCAGCCAAGATCGAAAGGGGATGAACACTGAAGCTTTCTTT
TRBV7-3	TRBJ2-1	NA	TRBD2	CASSPDGGAVEQFF	TGTGCCAGCAGCCCCGACGGGGGGGCAGTTGAGCAGTTCTTC